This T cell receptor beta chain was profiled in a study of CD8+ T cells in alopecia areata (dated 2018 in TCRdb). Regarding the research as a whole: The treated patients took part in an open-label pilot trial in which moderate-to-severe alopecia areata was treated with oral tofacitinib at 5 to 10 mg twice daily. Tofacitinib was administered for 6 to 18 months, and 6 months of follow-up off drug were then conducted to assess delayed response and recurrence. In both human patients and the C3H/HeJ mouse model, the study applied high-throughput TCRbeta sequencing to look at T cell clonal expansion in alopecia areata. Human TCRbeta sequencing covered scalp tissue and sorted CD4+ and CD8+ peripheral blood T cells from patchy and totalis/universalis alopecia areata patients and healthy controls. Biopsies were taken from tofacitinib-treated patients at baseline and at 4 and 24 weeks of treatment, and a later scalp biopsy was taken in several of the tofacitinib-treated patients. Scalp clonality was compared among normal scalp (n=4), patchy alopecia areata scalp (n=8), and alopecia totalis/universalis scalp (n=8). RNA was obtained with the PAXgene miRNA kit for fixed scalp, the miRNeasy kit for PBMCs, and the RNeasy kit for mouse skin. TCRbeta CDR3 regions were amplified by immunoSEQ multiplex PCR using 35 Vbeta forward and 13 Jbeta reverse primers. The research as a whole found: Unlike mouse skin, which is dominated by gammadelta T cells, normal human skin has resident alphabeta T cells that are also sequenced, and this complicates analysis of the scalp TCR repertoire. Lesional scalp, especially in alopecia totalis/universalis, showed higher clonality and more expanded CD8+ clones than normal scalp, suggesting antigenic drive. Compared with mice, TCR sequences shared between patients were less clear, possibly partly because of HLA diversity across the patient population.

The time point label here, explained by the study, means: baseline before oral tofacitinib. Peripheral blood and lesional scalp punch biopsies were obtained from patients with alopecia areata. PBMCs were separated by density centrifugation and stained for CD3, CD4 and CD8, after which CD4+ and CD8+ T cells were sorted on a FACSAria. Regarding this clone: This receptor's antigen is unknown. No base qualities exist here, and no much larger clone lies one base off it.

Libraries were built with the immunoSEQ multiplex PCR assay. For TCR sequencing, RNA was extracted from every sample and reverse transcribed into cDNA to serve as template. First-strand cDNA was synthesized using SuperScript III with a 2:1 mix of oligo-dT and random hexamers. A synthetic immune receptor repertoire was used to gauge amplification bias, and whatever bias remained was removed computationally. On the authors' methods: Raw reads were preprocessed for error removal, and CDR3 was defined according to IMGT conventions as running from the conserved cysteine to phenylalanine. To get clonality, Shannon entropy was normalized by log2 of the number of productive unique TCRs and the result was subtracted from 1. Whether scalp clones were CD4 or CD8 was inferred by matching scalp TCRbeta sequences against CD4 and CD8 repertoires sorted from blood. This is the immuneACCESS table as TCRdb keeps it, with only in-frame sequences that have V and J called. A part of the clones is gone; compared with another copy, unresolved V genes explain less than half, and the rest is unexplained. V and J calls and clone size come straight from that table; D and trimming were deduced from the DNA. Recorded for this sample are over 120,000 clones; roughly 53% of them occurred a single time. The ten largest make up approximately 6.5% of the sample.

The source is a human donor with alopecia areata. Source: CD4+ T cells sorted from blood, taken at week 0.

The CDR3 reads as follows: CASSQEQVTYEQYF. The nucleotides are TGTGCCAGCAGCCAAGAACAGGTGACCTACGAGCAGTACTTC. In this chain, TRBV4-2 is recombined with TRBJ2-7, with TRBD1 tentatively as D gene (5 bases match). The CDR3 runs 14 residues from the cysteine to the phenylalanine. The DNA shown is the 42-base CDR3, in frame from base 1. The trim is 0 bases for V and 2 bases for J, with a gap of 8 bases between the germline ends. The germline V gene gives CDR1 as LGHNA and CDR2 as YNFKEQ.